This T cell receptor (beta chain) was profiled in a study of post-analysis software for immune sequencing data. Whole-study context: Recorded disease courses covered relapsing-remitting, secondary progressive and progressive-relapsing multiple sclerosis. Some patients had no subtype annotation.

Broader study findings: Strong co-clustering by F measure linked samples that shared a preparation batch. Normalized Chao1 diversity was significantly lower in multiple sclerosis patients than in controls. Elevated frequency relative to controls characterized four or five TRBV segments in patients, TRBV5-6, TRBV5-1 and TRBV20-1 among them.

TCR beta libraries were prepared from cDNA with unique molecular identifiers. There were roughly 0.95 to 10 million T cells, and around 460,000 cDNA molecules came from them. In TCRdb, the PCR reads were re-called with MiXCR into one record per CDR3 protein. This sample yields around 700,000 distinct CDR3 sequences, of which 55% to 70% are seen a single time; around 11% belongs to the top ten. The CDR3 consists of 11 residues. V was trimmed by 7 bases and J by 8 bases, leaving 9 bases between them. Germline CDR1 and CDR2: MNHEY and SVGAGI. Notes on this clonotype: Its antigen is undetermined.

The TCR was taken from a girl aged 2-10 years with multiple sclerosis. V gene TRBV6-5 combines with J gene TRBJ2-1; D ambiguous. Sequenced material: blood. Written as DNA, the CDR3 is TGTGCCAGCACCTACGGCGATGAGCAGTTCTTC. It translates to CASTYGDEQFF.